This record concerns one T cell receptor beta chain sequence. Its antigen is undetermined. These data originate in a study of STAT3 mutations in large granular lymphocyte leukemia. Study findings and constraints: A small but highly pathogenic clone may have been missed. Differing intervals and regimens complicate linking therapy response to clone burden. Every T-LGLL patient had at least one immunodominant TCRbeta clonotype. TCR clonotype switching after therapy occurred in about 35% of the 18 patients.

The CDR3 totals 15 residues. From germline, CDR1 is MNHEY and CDR2 SMNVEV (reference sequence). Trimming took 8 bases from V and 1 from J, leaving 17 bases between them. TCRdb's table, derived via immunoSEQ multiplex PCR, lists solely in-frame clones and lacks some. The profile covers roughly 3,200 clones, with around 89% appearing a single time and roughly 49% taken by the ten largest. The chain has TRBV27 and TRBJ1-2, with no clear D. The sequencing input was peripheral blood mononuclear cells. The TCR was taken from a man aged 40-50 years with T-cell large granular lymphocyte leukemia. Some clones in this sample may be carry-over from other donors' samples. This CDR3 reads CASSTRAARNYGYTF. The CDR3 DNA follows: TGTGCCAGCTCGACCCGGGCTGCACGTAACTATGGCTACACCTTC.